This record looks at one T cell receptor beta chain sequence and its context. The antigen is not known. In germline, CDR1 is GTSNPN, CDR2 SVGIG (reference sequence). The germline V and J ends were trimmed by 4 bases and 2 bases, with 12 bases remaining between them. The CDR3 loop spans 13 amino acids. This sample was included in a study of cytomegalovirus exposure and HLA in healthy donors. Regarding the study as a whole: While the bulk of TCR sequences proved rare, some public TCRs turned up in many donors.

It was with 60 Vbeta and 13 Jbeta primers that the PCR ran. Sequencing used immunoSEQ multiplex PCR; TCRdb keeps in-frame clones, though not all of them. The repertoire consists of about 190,000 clones, with 84% occurring once and the leading ten covering about 0.26%. Specimen: PBMCs. The sequence came from a boy between 10 and 17 years old in good health and CMV-seronegative. The chain links TRBV30 to TRBJ2-7, with TRBD1 as a possible D gene (6 bases). The CDR3 is CAWTRRGPYEQYF. CDR3 in DNA: TGTGCCTGGACCCGCAGGGGACCCTACGAGCAGTACTTC.